This entry lists 29 T cell receptor beta chains sequenced from one sample in a study of blood T cells in healthy people across ages. Together with a sample-barcoded 5' primer, a J-beta primer mix was included in a second PCR lasting about 7 to 12 cycles. TCRdb independently ran MiXCR on the 5' RACE reads; one entry per CDR3 protein. The sample consists of roughly 1,500,000 distinct CDR3 sequences, about 31% of them appearing once. Specimen: blood. These receptors were collected from a woman aged 30 to 39 in good health.

This chain links TRBV12-3 or TRBV12-4 with TRBJ2-6, with D possibly TRBD1 on 6 matching bases. V gave up 1 base and J gave up 3 bases, with 16 bases separating them. The length of the CDR3 is 18 residues. The CDR3 DNA reads as TGTGCCAGCAGTTTAGGAAGTGCAGGGGTTGGTGGGGCCAACGTCCTGACTTTC. Translating it yields CASSLGSAGVGGANVLTF.

This clonotype was counted at least ten times. The rearrangement joins TRBV15 to TRBJ2-1; 11 bases line up with TRBD2. CDR1 is LNHNV, CDR2 YYDKDF, per germline (reference sequence). CDR3 length: 15 residues. J gave up 8 bases and V 4 bases, and 7 bases lay outside the gene matches. The CDR3 nucleotides read TGTGCCACCAGCATCGCTAGCGGGGGGTTAGATGAGCAGTTCTTC. Translating it yields CATSIASGGLDEQFF.

A note on this clonotype: One end of the junction fails to match germline, which may point to a read error. This chain uses TRBV10-3 with TRBJ2-7, with D possibly being TRBD1 (6 bases). The CDR3 has 13 amino acids. Germline V lookup: CDR1 ENHRY, CDR2 SYGVKD. In DNA form, the CDR3 reads TGTGCCATCAGTGAAGGGGGTTCGGGCGAGCTGTACTTC. Encoded protein: CAISEGGSGELYF.

This clonotype has a handful of counts. The J gene is TRBJ2-7, the V gene TRBV24-1; D perhaps matches TRBD2 (6 bases). CDR3 length: 13 residues. The germline CDR1 and CDR2 sequences are KGHDR and SFDVKD. V gave up 4 bases and J gave up 4 bases, with 10 bases separating them. The CDR3 DNA is TGTGCCACCAGTGACAAAGGGACTTACGAGCAGTACTTC. This translates into CATSDKGTYEQYF.

This clonotype was seen only a few times. The V and J genes are TRBV28 and TRBJ2-1; possible D gene TRBD1, 5 bases. This CDR3 comprises 13 residues. Looked up from germline, CDR1 is MDHEN and CDR2 is SYDVKM. V was trimmed by 7 bases and J by 11 bases, leaving 18 bases between them. The CDR3 loop is CASTPRTQDKQFF. The CDR3 region has the DNA TGTGCCAGCACCCCAAGGACACAAGATAAGCAGTTCTTC.

The rearrangement joins TRBV21-1 to TRBJ1-5. TRBV21-1 is reported as a pseudogene. The CDR3 is 12 amino acids. The CDR3 here is CASSNVNQPQHF. CDR3 nucleotide sequence: TGTGCCAGCAGCAACGTCAATCAGCCCCAGCATTTT.

The rearrangement uses TRBV20-1 and TRBJ1-4; D may be TRBD1 (5 bases). Germline CDR1 and CDR2: DFQATT and SNEGSKA (reference sequence). The CDR3 extends over 14 amino acids. The germline V and J ends were trimmed by 0 bases and 4 bases, with 9 bases remaining between them. CDR3 region: CSARDGGGNEKLFF. The CDR3 region has the DNA TGCAGTGCTAGAGATGGGGGGGGTAATGAAAAACTGTTTTTT.

About this clonotype: A much larger clone lies one base from this, so it may be a read error. J is TRBJ2-1 and V is TRBV7-9; D is uncertain. The V and J ends lost 8 bases and 4 bases respectively, with 3 bases between them. This CDR3 is 10 amino acids long. The V gene's germline CDR1 is SEHNR and CDR2 FQNEAQ (reference sequence). The CDR3 loop is CASEYNEQFF. The DNA for the CDR3 is TGTGCCAGCGAGTACAATGAGCAGTTCTTC.

The J gene is TRBJ2-7, the V gene TRBV5-1, with 9 bases lining up with TRBD2. Germline CDR1 is SGHRS and CDR2 is YFSETQ. The CDR3 runs 15 residues. The V and J ends lost 4 bases and 0 bases, in that order; junction bases with no gene match: 5. The CDR3 DNA reads as TGCGCCAGCAGCATTTATAGCGGGGGCTCCTACGAGCAGTACTTC. It specifies CASSIYSGGSYEQYF.

The chain is built from TRBV6-6 and TRBJ2-5; the D gene is possibly TRBD2 (5 bases). The DNA end lines up better with TRBJ2-1; the J call may be wrong. The CDR3 has 14 amino acids. Germline CDR1 reads MNHNY; CDR2 reads SVGAGI (reference sequence). CDR3 bases: TGTGCCAGCAGTTACTGGTTCCGGGAAGAGACCCAGTTCTTC. This translates into CASSYWFREETQFF.

This clonotype was counted only a few times. The V gene is TRBV5-4, the J gene TRBJ2-3, with TRBD2 matching 10 bases. The CDR3 consists of 16 residues. With 4 bases clipped from V and 2 bases from J, the junction kept 7 bases outside the gene matches. The germline CDR1 and CDR2 sequences are SGHNT and YYREEE (reference sequence). Here the CDR3 reads CASSPKAGGTTDTQYF. The CDR3 DNA reads TGTGCCAGCAGCCCAAAAGCGGGGGGGACCACAGATACGCAGTATTTT.

In this sample, this clonotype turned up a few times. V usage is TRBV9 and J usage is TRBJ2-3; D is possibly TRBD2 (6 bases). V was shortened by 0 bases and J by 3 bases, with 11 bases between the two germline ends. From germline, CDR1 is SGDLS and CDR2 YYNGEE. The CDR3 contains 15 residues. The chain's CDR3 is CASSVVGRGTDTQYF. The CDR3 nucleotides are TGTGCCAGCAGCGTAGTGGGACGGGGGACAGATACGCAGTATTTT.

J is TRBJ1-2 and V is TRBV6-1; 10 positions match TRBD1. After removal of 5 bases from V and 8 bases from J, the junction contained 8 bases not matched to a gene. Germline V gene lookup returns CDR1 MNHNS and CDR2 SASEGT. The CDR3 has 14 residues. CDR3 DNA sequence: TGTGCCAGCAGTCGGGGACAGGGGATGGGAGGCTACACCTTC. The encoded protein is CASSRGQGMGGYTF.

V usage is TRBV25-1 and J usage is TRBJ1-5; D possibly corresponds to TRBD1 (6 bases). In germline, CDR1 is MGHDK, CDR2 SYGVNS. This CDR3 contains 14 residues. V shed 6 bases and J shed 6 bases, with 15 bases lying between them. CDR3 region: CASSRAGDVQPQHF. The CDR3 bases are TGTGCCAGCAGCCGGGCAGGGGACGTTCAGCCCCAGCATTTT.

This clonotype was counted a single time. The chain combines TRBV6-1 with TRBJ2-1; D is perhaps TRBD2 (6 bases). This CDR3 is built from 15 residues. Trimming took 7 bases from V and 3 from J, leaving 16 bases between them. CDR1 is MNHNS, CDR2 SASEGT, per germline. CDR3 nucleotides: TGTGCCAGCATACTCGGGACTTTAGGCTACAATGAGCAGTTCTTC. It specifies CASILGTLGYNEQFF.

This clonotype has only one observation. The chain uses TRBV7-9 and TRBJ2-2; 9 bases match TRBD2. CDR1 is SEHNR and CDR2 is FQNEAQ in the germline V gene (reference sequence). The ends lost 5 bases at V and 6 bases at J; junction bases unmatched: 4. This CDR3 is built from 14 residues. The CDR3 reads CASSVSGRSGELFF. For the CDR3, the DNA is TGTGCCAGCAGCGTGAGCGGGAGGTCCGGGGAGCTGTTTTTT.

This clonotype was seen once. The CDR3 loop is CASSLAVSLYYEQYF. The CDR3, as DNA: TGTGCCAGCAGTTTGGCGGTTTCCCTTTACTACGAGCAGTACTTC. This chain connects TRBV28 to TRBJ2-5; no reliable D call. Near its end, the DNA agrees better with TRBJ2-7, so the J call may be wrong. Germline V gives CDR1 MDHEN, CDR2 SYDVKM. This CDR3 has 15 amino acids.

This clonotype was seen more than once but under ten times. This chain uses TRBV6-6 with TRBJ2-5; 9 bases are shared with TRBD1. CDR3 length: 15 amino acids. With 4 bases clipped from V and 2 bases from J, the junction kept 5 bases outside the gene matches. The germline CDR1 and CDR2 sequences are MNHNY and SVGAGI (reference sequence). CDR3 amino acids: CASSLGTGRQETQYF. DNA of the CDR3: TGTGCCAGCAGTTTGGGGACAGGGCGTCAAGAGACCCAGTACTTC.

Remarks on this clonotype: A junction end diverges from the germline sequence, so it may reflect a read error. This chain connects TRBV7-3 to TRBJ1-2, with D maybe TRBD1 (5 bases). CDR1 is SGHTA and CDR2 is FQGTGA in the germline V gene. This CDR3 region has 13 residues. CDR3 coding DNA: TGTGCCAGCAGCCCCGACAGTAACCATGGCTACACCTTC. It yields the protein CASSPDSNHGYTF.

V is TRBV27 and J is TRBJ2-7; D gene ambiguous. The CDR3 runs to 13 residues. With 2 bases removed from V and 5 bases from J, the gap between germline ends came to 10 bases. The germline CDR1 and CDR2 sequences are MNHEY and SMNVEV (reference sequence). The CDR3 region is CASSLISSDEQYF. The DNA of the CDR3 is TGTGCCAGCAGTTTAATTAGTTCCGACGAGCAGTACTTC.

The rearrangement joins TRBV7-8 to TRBJ2-5; no clear D gene. The tail of the sequence fits TRBJ2-7 better, so the J call may be wrong. This CDR3 is built from 15 residues. Germline assignment: CDR1 SGHVS and CDR2 FQNEAQ. CDR3 residues: CASSLGLISDYEQYF. DNA of the CDR3: TGTGCCAGCAGCTTAGGCTTGATTTCTGACTACGAGCAGTACTTC.

J is TRBJ1-5 and V is TRBV20-1, with 7 bases identical to TRBD1. The CDR3 sequence is 14 residues long. Germline V lookup: CDR1 DFQATT, CDR2 SNEGSKA (reference sequence). J was trimmed by 0 bases and V by 6 bases; bases with no gene match: 5. CDR3: CSAGTVNSNQPQHF. The CDR3 bases are TGCAGTGCCGGGACAGTTAATAGCAATCAGCCCCAGCATTTT.

This sequence joins TRBV20-1 and TRBJ1-5; TRBD1 agrees at 9 bases. CDR1 and CDR2 (germline): DFQATT, SNEGSKA (reference sequence). The CDR3 has 16 amino acids. Trimming removed 7 bases from V and 6 bases from J; junction bases left unmatched: 16. The CDR3 bases are TGCAGTGTACGGGACAGGGCGCAAAGCTGGTGTCAGCCCCAGCATTTT. Amino acids: CSVRDRAQSWCQPQHF.

This chain uses TRBV12-3 or TRBV12-4 with TRBJ1-5; TRBD1 matches 7 bases. V shed 6 bases and J 1 base; nucleotides not matched to a gene: 3. CDR3 size: 14 residues. CDR3 DNA: TGTGCCAGCAGACAGGACAGGAGCAATCAGCCCCAGCATTTT. Encoded protein: CASRQDRSNQPQHF.

This clonotype showed up just once. The rearrangement uses TRBV9 and TRBJ1-1; D is ambiguous. The CDR3 length is 16 residues. The V gene lost 0 bases and the J gene lost 1 base, with 13 bases spanning the gap. Germline V gene lookup returns CDR1 SGDLS and CDR2 YYNGEE. Here the CDR3 DNA reads TGTGCCAGCAGCGTAGGGGTGGGCAGTTCGAACACTGAAGCTTTCTTT. Its translation: CASSVGVGSSNTEAFF. The complete variable domain, with remaining parts taken from reference TRBV9 and TRBJ1-1, reads DSGVTQTPKHLITATGQRVTLRCSPRSGDLSVYWYQQSLDQGLQFLIQYYNGEERAKGNILERFSAQQFPDLHSELNLSSLELGDSALYFCASSVGVGSSNTEAFFGQGTRLTVV.

A remark on this clonotype: Compared with germline, one end of the junction differs, possibly owing to a read error. The rearrangement links TRBV6-1 to TRBJ2-2; D is undetermined. Germline CDR1 is MNHNS and CDR2 is SASEGT. The CDR3 is 12 residues long. The CDR3 DNA reads as TGTACCAGCAGTGTACGGGTCGGGGAGCTGTTTTTT. It specifies CTSSVRVGELFF.

On this clonotype itself: A much larger clone lies a single base off, so this may be a read error. V usage is TRBV7-3 and J usage is TRBJ2-1; 8 nucleotides match TRBD2. Germline CDR1 and CDR2: SGHTA and FQGTGA. CDR3 length: 16 residues. The CDR3 loop is CAGSPHSSGRNNEQFF. CDR3 nucleotides: TGTGCCGGCAGCCCGCACTCTAGCGGGCGAAACAATGAGCAGTTCTTC.

This clonotype was counted once. The chain couples TRBV7-9 to TRBJ1-1; 7 positions match TRBD1. This CDR3 has 15 residues. The germline CDR1 and CDR2 sequences are SEHNR and FQNEAQ (reference sequence). J was trimmed by 6 bases and V by 1 base; bases with no gene match: 8. CDR3 sequence: CASSLGTGVPSEAFF. The CDR3 coding sequence is TGTGCCAGCAGCTTAGGCACAGGGGTACCTTCTGAAGCTTTCTTT.

In this sample, this clonotype turned up a few times. The chain combines TRBV20-1 with TRBJ1-1; D is uncertain. V lost 0 bases, J lost 4 bases, and 12 bases lay in between. Germline V lookup: CDR1 DFQATT, CDR2 SNEGSKA (reference sequence). This CDR3 has 14 amino acids. CDR3 sequence reads: CSARERIGSTEAFF. The DNA for the CDR3 is TGCAGTGCTAGAGAGAGAATAGGGAGCACTGAAGCTTTCTTT.